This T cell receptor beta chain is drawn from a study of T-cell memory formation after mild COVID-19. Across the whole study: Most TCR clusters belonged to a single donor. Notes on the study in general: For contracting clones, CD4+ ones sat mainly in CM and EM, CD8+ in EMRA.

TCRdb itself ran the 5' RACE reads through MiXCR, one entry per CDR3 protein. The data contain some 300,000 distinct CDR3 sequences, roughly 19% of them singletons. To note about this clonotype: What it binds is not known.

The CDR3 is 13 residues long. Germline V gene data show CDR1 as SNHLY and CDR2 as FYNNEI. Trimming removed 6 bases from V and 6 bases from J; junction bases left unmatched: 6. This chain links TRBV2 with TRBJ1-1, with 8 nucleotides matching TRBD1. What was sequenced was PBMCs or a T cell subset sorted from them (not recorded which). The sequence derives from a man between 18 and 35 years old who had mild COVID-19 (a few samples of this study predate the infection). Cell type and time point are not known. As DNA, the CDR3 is TGTGCCAGCAGCCCCGGGACAGGCCCTGAAGCTTTCTTT. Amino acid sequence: CASSPGTGPEAFF.